Presented here are 27 T cell receptor beta chains from one specimen sequenced in a study of T cells in Graves' hyperthyroidism and ophthalmopathy. It was RNA transcripts that yielded the amplified TCR beta CDR3 regions. Using the HTBI primer set, a first-round RT-PCR was run on the TCR CDR3. One entry per CDR3 protein results from TCRdb running MiXCR on the multiplex PCR reads. The sample contains roughly 420,000 distinct CDR3 sequences, approximately 14% of which appear only once. The source material was blood. The source of these receptors is a woman younger than 35 with Graves' hyperthyroidism.

This chain links TRBV19 with TRBJ2-1, with no clear D. V was clipped by 0 bases and J by 10 bases, with 10 bases between them. The V gene's germline CDR1 is LNHDA and CDR2 SQIVND (reference sequence). This CDR3 comprises 13 residues. The DNA for the CDR3 is TGTGCCAGTAGTATAGACCCCCATTGGGAGCAGTTCTTC. Its protein is CASSIDPHWEQFF.

This clonotype was counted many times. The chain couples TRBV5-4 to TRBJ2-7; a weak D match, TRBD1 (6 bases). This CDR3 spans 15 amino acids. V lost 4 bases and J lost 0, with 14 bases in between. Germline V CDR1 and CDR2: SGHNT, YYREEE (reference sequence). CDR3: CASSIGQLSSYEQYF. In nucleotides, the CDR3 is TGTGCCAGCAGCATAGGACAGCTGAGCTCCTACGAGCAGTACTTC.

This clonotype was found a few times. V gene TRBV11-2 combines with J gene TRBJ2-2; D call uncertain. Germline CDR1 and CDR2: SGHAT and FQNNGV. The CDR3 has 14 amino acids. V was trimmed by 0 bases and J by 4 bases, leaving 6 bases between them. The CDR3 here is CASSLEGITGELFF. CDR3 DNA: TGTGCCAGCAGCTTAGAGGGCATCACCGGGGAGCTGTTTTTT.

The V gene is TRBV14, the J gene TRBJ2-5; 9 bases fit TRBD1. The germline V gene has CDR1 SGHDN and CDR2 FVKESK. With 3 bases clipped from V and 14 bases from J, the junction kept 4 bases outside the gene matches. The CDR3 has 11 residues. DNA for the CDR3: TGTGCCAGCAGCCAGGGGGACAGGGAATACTTC. Amino acids: CASSQGDREYF.

This chain connects TRBV3-2 to TRBJ1-2. TRBV3-2 represents a pseudogene. The CDR3 runs 19 residues. Here the CDR3 DNA reads TGTGCCAGCAGCCAAGATCCCAGGCTCCTGGCGCAGGGGTGGTATGGCTACACCTTC. Protein: CASSQDPRLLAQGWYGYTF.

Turning to this clonotype: A single base separates this from a much larger clone, so it may be a read error. The V and J genes are TRBV29-1 and TRBJ2-3; TRBD2 agrees at 10 bases. This CDR3 is 14 amino acids long. The J segment lost 0 bases and the V segment lost 5 bases, leaving 2 bases of the junction unmatched. Germline assignment: CDR1 SQVTM and CDR2 ANQGSEA. CDR3 sequence (DNA): TGCAGCGTTACGACTAGCGGGAGCACAGATACGCAGTATTTT. Translation: CSVTTSGSTDTQYF.

This clonotype has just one count. The chain combines TRBV5-1 with TRBJ2-1, with 8 positions matching TRBD2. CDR3 length: 16 residues. Trimming took 2 bases from V and 9 from J; bases not matched to a gene: 13. The germline gives CDR1 SGHRS, CDR2 YFSETQ. The CDR3: CASSFNNQAGASEQFF. In nucleotides, the CDR3 is TGCGCCAGCAGCTTTAATAATCAAGCGGGAGCTAGTGAGCAGTTCTTC. Together with reference TRBV5-1 and TRBJ2-1, the CDR3 gives the full variable domain: KAGVTQTPRYLIKTRGQQVTLSCSPISGHRSVSWYQQTPGQGLQFLFEYFSETQRNKGNFPGRFSGRQFSNSRSEMNVSTLELGDSALYLCASSFNNQAGASEQFFGPGTRLTVL.

The rearrangement uses TRBV2 and TRBJ1-2, with D possibly matching TRBD1 (5 bases). The germline gives CDR1 SNHLY, CDR2 FYNNEI. This CDR3 has 11 residues. Trimming shortened V by 10 bases and J by 6 bases, and 12 bases separated the two germline ends. The CDR3 DNA follows: TGTGCCAATGCTGCCAGGGATGGCTACACCTTC. Encoded protein: CANAARDGYTF.

Worth noting for this clonotype: The junction shows a germline mismatch at one end, possibly a read error. The chain carries TRBV2 and TRBJ1-1, with a tentative D call TRBD1 (6 bases). This CDR3 is built from 13 residues. The V gene's germline CDR1 is SNHLY and CDR2 FYNNEI. CDR3 amino acids: CASSPFRDTEASF. The CDR3 nucleotides are TGTGCCAGCAGCCCCTTCCGGGACACTGAAGCTTCCTTT. The whole variable domain, filled in from reference TRBV2 and TRBJ1-1, reads EPEVTQTPSHQVTQMGQEVILRCVPISNHLYFYWYRQILGQKVEFLVSFYNNEISEKSEIFDDQFSVERPDGSNFTLKIRSTKLEDSAMYFCASSPFRDTEASFGQGTRLTVV.

The table lists this clonotype with many counts. V is TRBV30 and J is TRBJ1-5, with D uncertain. The length of the CDR3 is 14 residues. Germline CDR1 is GTSNPN and CDR2 is SVGIG (reference sequence). V lost 0 bases and J lost 6, with 12 bases in between. Here the CDR3 reads CAWSVGPLGQPQHF. In nucleotides, the CDR3 is TGTGCCTGGAGTGTAGGCCCCCTTGGTCAGCCCCAGCATTTT.

The V call is TRBV5-8, the J call TRBJ1-6; D might be TRBD1 (5 bases). Per the germline V gene, CDR1 is SGHTS and CDR2 is YDEGEE. Trimming stripped 4 bases from V and 13 bases from J, with 18 bases between. This CDR3 region has 14 residues. CDR3 nucleotides: TGTGCCAGCAGCCCCCGGGACGCAGGCGCCCCCCTCCACTTT. Its protein product is CASSPRDAGAPLHF.

The chain recombines TRBV19 with TRBJ2-1, with a possible D match to TRBD2 (5 bases). The CDR3 has 16 residues. Germline V CDR1 and CDR2: LNHDA, SQIVND (reference sequence). The V and J ends lost 1 base and 0 bases respectively, with 10 bases between them. The chain's CDR3 is CASSIVDYSSYNEQFF. CDR3 in DNA: TGTGCCAGTAGTATAGTCGACTATTCCTCCTACAATGAGCAGTTCTTC.

In regard to this clonotype: This may come from a read error, since a much larger clone is one base off. The chain carries TRBV10-3 and TRBJ1-2, with TRBD1 matching over 10 bases. From germline, CDR1 is ENHRY and CDR2 SYGVKD. Unmatched junction bases numbered 6, after V lost 4 bases and J lost 7 bases. The CDR3 extends over 14 amino acids. The CDR3 protein is CAISVTGTGVGYTF. The CDR3 DNA follows: TGTGCCATCAGTGTAACCGGGACAGGGGTTGGCTACACCTTC.

CDR3 region: CSARADGVGAYNEQFF. The DNA for the CDR3 is TGCAGTGCTAGAGCGGACGGGGTAGGGGCCTACAATGAGCAGTTCTTC. The gene calls are TRBV20-1 and TRBJ2-1; D is perhaps TRBD1 or TRBD2 (5 bases each). CDR3 size: 16 residues. Germline CDR1 reads DFQATT; CDR2 reads SNEGSKA (reference sequence). The V gene lost 1 base and the J gene lost 2 bases, with 15 bases spanning the gap.

This sequence joins TRBV9 and TRBJ2-2, with D hard to call. This CDR3 has 13 residues. The V end was cut by 3 bases, the J end by 7 bases, with 10 bases between. Germline values: CDR1 SGDLS, CDR2 YYNGEE. The CDR3 nucleotides are TGTGCCAGCAGCGGATACCAGAACGGGGAGCTGTTTTTT. This codes for CASSGYQNGELFF. The full variable domain, with the rest looked up from reference TRBV9 and TRBJ2-2, is DSGVTQTPKHLITATGQRVTLRCSPRSGDLSVYWYQQSLDQGLQFLIQYYNGEERAKGNILERFSAQQFPDLHSELNLSSLELGDSALYFCASSGYQNGELFFGEGSRLTVL.

This clonotype has ten or more counts. The chain couples TRBV28 to TRBJ2-3; 10 bases align to TRBD2. The germline gives CDR1 MDHEN, CDR2 SYDVKM. With V trimmed by 1 base and J by 5 bases, 6 bases remained unmatched. The length of the CDR3 is 16 residues. The CDR3 here is CASSLSSGRGIDTQYF. The CDR3 bases are TGTGCCAGCAGTTTATCTAGCGGGAGAGGAATAGATACGCAGTATTTT.

This rearrangement joins TRBV7-2 to TRBJ2-3; 7 bases fit TRBD2. The CDR3 is 16 residues long. The V gene end was trimmed by 2 bases and the J gene end by 0 bases; junction bases not matched to a gene: 5. CDR1 SGHTA and CDR2 FQGNSA come from the germline V gene. CDR3 DNA: TGTGCCAGCAGCTTAATGTCTAGCGGAAGCACAGATACGCAGTATTTT. Protein: CASSLMSSGSTDTQYF.

The chain carries TRBV6-1 and TRBJ2-3, with 8 bases matching TRBD2. V trimming: 5 bases; J trimming: 3 bases; junction bases outside the gene matches: 10. The CDR3 is made up of 16 amino acids. Germline V gene lookup returns CDR1 MNHNS and CDR2 SASEGT. CDR3 nucleotides: TGTGCCAGCAGTTCATTAGCGGGAATAGGGACAGATACGCAGTATTTT. This sequence encodes CASSSLAGIGTDTQYF.

This clonotype occurred many times. The V call is TRBV20-1, the J call TRBJ1-1; no firm D call. The CDR3 extends over 10 amino acids. The ends were cut back, 1 base at V and 4 bases at J, with 1 base in the middle. Germline loops: CDR1 DFQATT, CDR2 SNEGSKA (reference sequence). CDR3 sequence: CSARVTEAFF. The CDR3 nucleotides are TGCAGTGCTAGAGTCACTGAAGCTTTCTTT.

This clonotype was recorded many times. This chain links TRBV3-1 with TRBJ1-2; D is undetermined. This CDR3 is built from 13 residues. V was pared by 0 bases and J by 9 bases, with 11 bases between. Germline CDR1 is LGHDT and CDR2 is YNNKEL (reference sequence). Written as DNA, the CDR3 is TGTGCCAGCAGCCAAGATCTAACAGCCCGCTACACCTTC. Its translation is CASSQDLTARYTF.

This clonotype was seen ten or more times. The chain joins TRBV29-1 to TRBJ2-7; D may be TRBD2 (5 bases). V gave up 6 bases and J gave up 6 bases, with 18 bases separating them. Germline V gives CDR1 SQVTM, CDR2 ANQGSEA. The CDR3 covers 13 residues. The CDR3 DNA is TGCAGCGTACGAGCCGCCAGCGGCGGCGAGCAGTACTTC. It yields the protein CSVRAASGGEQYF.

This clonotype was counted only a few times. J is TRBJ1-4 and V is TRBV4-2, with D possibly being TRBD1 (6 bases). The V end lost 5 bases, the J end lost 4 bases, and 11 bases lay between the germline ends. CDR3 length equals 14 residues. Germline V CDR1 and CDR2: LGHNA, YNFKEQ. CDR3 loop: CASSWGRINEKLFF. CDR3 nucleotides: TGTGCCAGCAGCTGGGGGCGGATTAATGAAAAACTGTTTTTT.

The table lists this clonotype with a few counts. The genes are TRBV28 and TRBJ1-1; D possibly corresponds to TRBD1 (5 bases). The CDR3 length is 14 residues. Per the germline V gene, CDR1 is MDHEN and CDR2 is SYDVKM. Between the trimmed V and J ends, which lost 6 bases and 4 bases, there was a span of 15 bases. CDR3 residues: CASRLRQRTTEAFF. CDR3 nucleotides: TGTGCCAGCAGACTCAGACAGAGAACCACTGAAGCTTTCTTT.

The table lists this clonotype with many counts. The V call is TRBV7-8, the J call TRBJ1-5; no clear D. V was clipped by 4 bases and J by 4 bases, with 8 bases between them. Germline loops: CDR1 SGHVS, CDR2 FQNEAQ. The CDR3 runs to 13 residues. This chain's CDR3 is CASSSDWNQPQHF. In DNA form, the CDR3 reads TGTGCCAGCAGCTCGGACTGGAATCAGCCCCAGCATTTT.

Worth noting for this clonotype: Since a much larger clone is just one base distant, this may be a read error. The chain joins TRBV13 to TRBJ2-5; 8 nucleotides match TRBD2. The germline gives CDR1 PRHDT, CDR2 FYEKMQ (reference sequence). This CDR3 region has 15 residues. The V gene end was trimmed by 1 base and the J gene end by 4 bases; junction bases not matched to a gene: 5. CDR3 protein: CASSLAGGPRETQYF. The DNA of the CDR3 is TGTGCCAGCAGCTTAGCGGGAGGGCCAAGAGAGACCCAGTACTTC.

The gene calls are TRBV29-1 and TRBJ2-1; D is possibly TRBD1 (5 bases). The length of the CDR3 is 13 residues. The germline V gene encodes CDR1 SQVTM and CDR2 ANQGSEA. V was pared by 0 bases and J by 4 bases, with 7 bases between. In DNA, the CDR3 is TGCAGCGTTGAAGACAGGGCTTACAATGAGCAGTTCTTC. Its protein product is CSVEDRAYNEQFF.

This clonotype appeared many times. This chain connects TRBV12-3 or TRBV12-4 to TRBJ1-5; 8 bases fit TRBD1. The length of the CDR3 is 14 residues. J gave up 6 bases and V 6 bases, and 7 bases lay outside the gene matches. The CDR3 DNA reads as TGTGCCAGCAGGGAGACAGGGGTTGGTCAGCCCCAGCATTTT. Protein sequence: CASRETGVGQPQHF.